Each of the 19 T cell receptor beta chains below was sequenced from the same sample in a study of CD8 T cells in Susac syndrome. The RNA input was roughly 0.45 to 1 ug, and it was reverse transcribed with random hexamers. TCRdb ran MiXCR on the immunoSEQ multiplex PCR reads and lists one entry per CDR3 protein. The sample lists about 150,000 distinct CDR3 sequences; 85% to 95% were seen once. The sequencing input was CD8+ T cells from PBMCs. The origin of the receptors is a human donor with Susac syndrome.

The V gene is TRBV12-3 or TRBV12-4, the J gene TRBJ1-1, with D possibly TRBD1 on 5 matching bases. The CDR3 extends over 16 amino acids. V lost 3 bases to trimming and J lost 5 bases, with 19 bases between them. The CDR3 loop is CASSLGSLGLRTEAFF. Here the CDR3 DNA reads TGTGCCAGCAGTTTGGGATCATTGGGGCTGAGGACTGAAGCTTTCTTT.

The chain links TRBV20-1 to TRBJ2-7; TRBD1 matches 7 bases. J gave up 2 bases and V 5 bases, and 6 bases lay outside the gene matches. There are 13 residues in the CDR3. Germline values: CDR1 DFQATT, CDR2 SNEGSKA (reference sequence). The CDR3 nucleotides are TGCAGTGCTCAGGGGACAGCTACCTACGAGCAGTACTTC. Protein: CSAQGTATYEQYF.

The CDR3 region has the DNA TGTGCCAGCTCACCACTCCGGGAGCAGCCCCAGCATTTT. The encoded protein is CASSPLREQPQHF. This sequence joins TRBV18 and TRBJ1-5, with D hard to call. In germline, CDR1 is KGHSH, CDR2 LQKENI. The CDR3 spans 13 residues. V was pared by 1 base and J by 7 bases, with 8 bases between.

This rearrangement joins TRBV7-9 to TRBJ2-3; 9 nucleotides agree with TRBD2. There are 19 residues in the CDR3. V was clipped by 2 bases and J by 6 bases; unmatched bases: 18. CDR1 SEHNR and CDR2 FQNEAQ come from the germline V gene (reference sequence). CDR3 sequence (DNA): TGTGCCAGCAGCTTATTAGACGCCGGAGCGGGGGGCCTACACGATACGCAGTATTTT. This translates into CASSLLDAGAGGLHDTQYF.

V usage is TRBV4-1 and J usage is TRBJ2-7; 11 bases fit TRBD1. Unmatched junction bases numbered 4, after V lost 0 bases and J lost 12 bases. The CDR3 is made up of 13 amino acids. The germline V gene encodes CDR1 MGHRA and CDR2 YSYEKL. The CDR3 region is CASSQDQGQGVYF. The CDR3 nucleotides are TGCGCCAGCAGCCAAGATCAGGGACAGGGGGTGTACTTC.

The chain combines TRBV9 with TRBJ1-1, with D maybe TRBD1 (6 bases). The length of the CDR3 is 13 residues. V was cut by 3 bases and J by 11 bases, with 17 bases left in between. In germline, CDR1 is SGDLS, CDR2 YYNGEE. CDR3 sequence (DNA): TGTGCCAGCAGCGCCGGTGGGGGGCCGGAGGCTTTCTTT. Protein sequence: CASSAGGGPEAFF.

The chain couples TRBV6-1 to TRBJ2-3, with 10 bases fitting TRBD1. V lost 5 bases, J lost 5 bases, and 13 bases stayed unmatched. Germline V gene lookup returns CDR1 MNHNS and CDR2 SASEGT. This CDR3 has 17 amino acids. This chain's CDR3 is CASSPLPGTGAGDTQYF. CDR3 nucleotides: TGTGCCAGCAGTCCGCTCCCCGGGACAGGGGCGGGAGATACGCAGTATTTT.

The chain recombines TRBV30 with TRBJ1-1; the D gene is possibly TRBD1 (5 bases). Germline CDR1 and CDR2: GTSNPN and SVGIG (reference sequence). The V gene lost 7 bases and the J gene lost 4 bases, with 16 bases spanning the gap. This CDR3 has 13 residues. CDR3 DNA: TGTGCCTTTGTAACCGGGACGGGCACTGAAGCTTTCTTT. Amino acids: CAFVTGTGTEAFF.

The rearrangement joins TRBV2 to TRBJ1-1, with D tentatively TRBD1 (6 bases). The CDR3 sequence is 13 residues long. With 6 bases removed from V and 1 base from J, the gap between germline ends came to 9 bases. Germline-derived CDR1 and CDR2 are SNHLY and FYNNEI. In DNA, the CDR3 is TGTGCCAGCAGGGACAGCCAGAACACTGAAGCTTTCTTT. Translated, it gives CASRDSQNTEAFF.

This sequence joins TRBV27 and TRBJ2-1, with D possibly matching TRBD2 (5 bases). There are 14 residues in the CDR3. V was shortened by 6 bases and J by 0 bases, with 9 bases between the two germline ends. CDR1 MNHEY and CDR2 SMNVEV come from the germline V gene (reference sequence). The CDR3 spells CASSWTSSYNEQFF. The CDR3 DNA is TGTGCCAGCAGCTGGACTTCCTCCTACAATGAGCAGTTCTTC.

This sequence joins TRBV5-1 and TRBJ1-2; a weak D match, TRBD1 (5 bases). The CDR3 has 14 amino acids. The germline V gene has CDR1 SGHRS and CDR2 YFSETQ. V lost 6 bases and J 1 base, leaving 13 bases between the germline ends. CDR3 coding DNA: TGCGCCAGCACCGCTTGGGACGGTAACTATGGCTACACCTTC. Amino acids: CASTAWDGNYGYTF.

The chain joins TRBV14 to TRBJ2-7; D tentatively fits TRBD1 or TRBD2 (8 bases each). The CDR3 loop spans 16 amino acids. With 2 bases removed from V and 2 bases from J, the gap between germline ends came to 16 bases. Germline V gene lookup returns CDR1 SGHDN and CDR2 FVKESK. Here the CDR3 DNA reads TGTGCCAGCAGCCAAACCCGGGGGGGACAGGCCTACGAGCAGTACTTC. Protein product: CASSQTRGGQAYEQYF.

The chain joins TRBV9 to TRBJ1-2; D is unclear. The CDR3 extends over 11 amino acids. CDR1 is SGDLS, CDR2 YYNGEE, per germline. The germline V and J ends were trimmed by 4 bases and 7 bases, with 8 bases remaining between them. CDR3 nucleotide sequence: TGTGCCAGCAGCTTCGGTAGTGGCTACACCTTC. Protein: CASSFGSGYTF. The full variable domain, with the rest looked up from reference TRBV9 and TRBJ1-2, is DSGVTQTPKHLITATGQRVTLRCSPRSGDLSVYWYQQSLDQGLQFLIQYYNGEERAKGNILERFSAQQFPDLHSELNLSSLELGDSALYFCASSFGSGYTFGSGTRLTVV.

The rearrangement links TRBV6-6 to TRBJ2-7; D uncertain. The germline gives CDR1 MNHNY, CDR2 SVGAGI (reference sequence). The CDR3 spans 14 residues. V dropped 4 bases and J dropped 2 bases, with 12 bases sitting between them. The CDR3, as DNA: TGTGCCAGCAGTTTGATCCGGTTGGCCTACGAGCAGTACTTC. Translated, it gives CASSLIRLAYEQYF.

This chain links TRBV3-1 with TRBJ1-4; D unclear. This CDR3 has 18 residues. In germline, CDR1 is LGHDT, CDR2 YNNKEL (reference sequence). Trimming took 0 bases from V and 10 from J, leaving 24 bases between them. CDR3 sequence reads: CASSQDIEPQRKLRKLFF. CDR3 nucleotides: TGTGCCAGCAGCCAAGATATCGAACCTCAAAGAAAATTGAGAAAACTGTTTTTT.

The rearrangement links TRBV28 to TRBJ1-2; D is perhaps TRBD1 (5 bases). The length of the CDR3 is 16 residues. Trimming cost V 8 bases and J 0 bases, with 19 bases left between them. The germline CDR1 and CDR2 sequences are MDHEN and SYDVKM. Here the CDR3 DNA reads TGTGCCAGCTATACATCCCGGGGAGGGGCTAACTATGGCTACACCTTC. Its protein is CASYTSRGGANYGYTF.

The chain links TRBV12-3 or TRBV12-4 to TRBJ2-2, with 10 bases matching TRBD2. The CDR3 length is 18 residues. The V and J ends lost 4 bases and 3 bases, in that order; junction bases with no gene match: 11. CDR3: CASSSGPLAGVYTGELFF. Written as DNA, the CDR3 is TGTGCCAGCAGTTCGGGTCCCCTAGCGGGAGTGTACACCGGGGAGCTGTTTTTT.

This chain joins TRBV11-3 and TRBJ2-3; 9 bases match TRBD2. Trimming at V came to 4 bases and at J to 2 bases, leaving 4 bases not matched to a gene. This CDR3 comprises 15 residues. The germline V gene encodes CDR1 SGHNT and CDR2 YENEEA. The CDR3 DNA reads TGTGCCAGCAGCTCGCGGGAGGGCCCCACAGATACGCAGTATTTT. As protein: CASSSREGPTDTQYF.

This clonotype was detected only once. This rearrangement joins TRBV5-1 to TRBJ1-2; TRBD1 might be the D (5 bases). Germline V gene sequence: CDR1 SGHRS, CDR2 YFSETQ. V lost 2 bases and J lost 6, with 17 bases in between. CDR3 size: 15 residues. The CDR3 region is CASSFNQGFSDGYTF. In DNA form, the CDR3 reads TGCGCCAGCAGCTTTAATCAGGGTTTTTCGGATGGCTACACCTTC.